Below, 14 T cell receptor beta chains from the same sample are listed, as sequenced in a study of CD4+ T cells in melanoma. Using immunoSEQ multiplex PCR, the repertoire was profiled, and TCRdb retains in-frame clones only, with some absent. The sample gives roughly 10,000 clones, roughly two thirds of which show up once; 12% to 15% is in the top ten. Sequences were obtained from cells from a culture (not recorded whether cultured in vitro). These receptors all stem from a human donor with melanoma.

The chain carries TRBV6-5 and TRBJ2-5; D tentatively fits TRBD1 or TRBD2 (6 bases each). Trimming took off 5 bases at V and 4 bases at J, with 17 bases between the two ends. Germline values: CDR1 MNHEY, CDR2 SVGAGI. The CDR3 contains 15 residues. CDR3 amino acids: CASSNYHRGRETQYF. Here the CDR3 DNA reads TGTGCCAGCAGTAACTATCACCGGGGGCGAGAGACCCAGTACTTC.

CDR3 amino acids: CASDDGRTFNEQFF. CDR3 sequence (DNA): TGTGCCAGTGACGACGGCCGCACGTTCAATGAGCAGTTCTTC. The chain is built from TRBV19 and TRBJ2-1; D unresolved. Between the trimmed V and J ends, which lost 8 bases and 6 bases, there was a span of 17 bases. This CDR3 has 14 residues. From germline, CDR1 is LNHDA and CDR2 SQIVND (reference sequence).

The V call is TRBV6-5, the J call TRBJ1-2; TRBD1 matches 7 bases. The CDR3 extends over 13 amino acids. Germline-derived CDR1 and CDR2 are MNHEY and SVGAGI. V was pared by 4 bases and J by 4 bases, with 3 bases of the junction left unmatched. CDR3 loop: CASSFTGAYGYTF. The CDR3 DNA sequence: TGTGCCAGCAGTTTTACAGGGGCCTATGGCTACACCTTC.

CDR3 region: CASQPPWQQETQYF. The CDR3, as DNA: TGTGCCAGCCAACCCCCCTGGCAGCAGGAGACCCAGTACTTC. The genes are TRBV25-1 and TRBJ2-5; no definite D call. Trimming stripped 8 bases from V and 5 bases from J, with 18 bases between. The V gene's germline CDR1 is MGHDK and CDR2 SYGVNS. The CDR3 covers 14 residues.

About this clone itself: At the DNA level, this CDR3 is encoded by other sequences in the same sample as well. The chain recombines TRBV6-6 with TRBJ1-1; D is ambiguous. The CDR3 contains 12 residues. Trimming pared 4 bases from V and 10 bases from J, leaving 13 bases between. CDR1 is MNHNY and CDR2 is SVGAGI in the germline V gene (reference sequence). The CDR3 DNA follows: TGTGCCAGCAGTTCCCTCCCCGACCCAGCTTTCTTT. Its protein is CASSSLPDPAFF.

The V and J genes are TRBV4-2 and TRBJ2-3; D is unresolved. Germline-derived CDR1 and CDR2 are LGHNA and YNFKEQ. Trimming stripped 0 bases from V and 9 bases from J, with 13 bases between. CDR3 length equals 14 residues. This chain's CDR3 is CASSQESPRSTQYF. CDR3 bases: TGTGCCAGCAGCCAAGAGAGCCCGAGGTCCACGCAGTATTTT.

This clone appeared once. The chain has TRBV6-5 and TRBJ1-6; the match to TRBD1 covers 7 bases. This CDR3 region has 13 residues. V shed 10 bases, J shed 7 bases, and the junction held 7 bases outside the gene matches. CDR1 is MNHEY and CDR2 is SVGAGI in the germline V gene. CDR3 protein: CATKTGTNSPLHF. DNA for the CDR3: TGTGCCACCAAGACAGGGACCAATTCACCCCTCCACTTT.

The CDR3 DNA follows: TGTGCCAGTAGTCCCCGACAGGATCTCCCCCTCCACTTT. Amino acid sequence: CASSPRQDLPLHF. The V gene is TRBV19, the J gene TRBJ1-6; D is perhaps TRBD1 (6 bases). Trimming stripped 5 bases from V and 13 bases from J, with 15 bases between. CDR1 LNHDA and CDR2 SQIVND come from the germline V gene (reference sequence). CDR3 size: 13 residues. The whole variable domain, filled in from reference TRBV19 and TRBJ1-6, reads DGGITQSPKYLFRKEGQNVTLSCEQNLNHDAMYWYRQDPGQGLRLIYYSQIVNDFQKGDIAEGYSVSREKKESFPLTVTSAQKNPTAFYLCASSPRQDLPLHFGNGTRLTVT.

This chain joins TRBV5-4 and TRBJ2-5; D gene ambiguous. Per germline, CDR1 SGHNT and CDR2 YYREEE (reference sequence). The CDR3 spans 12 residues. V lost 4 bases and J 5 bases, leaving 9 bases between the germline ends. DNA for the CDR3: TGTGCCAGCAGCACCGGAATGGAGACCCAGTACTTC. Amino acids: CASSTGMETQYF.

The V call is TRBV6-5, the J call TRBJ1-1, with D hard to call. Germline CDR1 is MNHEY and CDR2 is SVGAGI. CDR3 size: 11 residues. The V gene lost 7 bases and the J gene lost 11 bases, with 14 bases spanning the gap. The DNA of the CDR3 is TGTGCCAGCATCGCGGAGGTAGGGGCTTTCTTT. Translation: CASIAEVGAFF.

There are a few counts of this clone. The chain recombines TRBV19 with TRBJ1-2; no clear D. This CDR3 contains 13 residues. Looked up from germline, CDR1 is LNHDA and CDR2 is SQIVND (reference sequence). The germline V and J ends were trimmed by 5 bases and 2 bases, with 9 bases remaining between them. CDR3 DNA sequence: TGTGCCAGTAGTGAGACCGCAAACTATGGCTACACCTTC. This sequence encodes CASSETANYGYTF.

J is TRBJ2-5 and V is TRBV18; the match to TRBD1 covers 9 bases. Germline values: CDR1 KGHSH, CDR2 LQKENI. The CDR3 covers 14 residues. Trimming took 4 bases from V and 5 from J; bases not matched to a gene: 5. DNA for the CDR3: TGTGCCAGCTCACGACGACAGGGGGTCGAGACCCAGTACTTC. Translation gives CASSRRQGVETQYF.

V is TRBV7-3 and J is TRBJ1-1; D ambiguous. V was cut by 5 bases and J by 3 bases, with 10 bases left in between. This CDR3 spans 13 amino acids. The V gene's germline CDR1 is SGHTA and CDR2 FQGTGA. The CDR3 bases are TGTGCCAGCAGCGGTGGTGGGGACACTGAAGCTTTCTTT. This sequence encodes CASSGGGDTEAFF.

The V gene is TRBV5-1, the J gene TRBJ2-5, with D tentatively TRBD1 or TRBD2 (7 bases each). CDR1 and CDR2 from the germline V gene are SGHRS and YFSETQ. This CDR3 spans 16 amino acids. With 0 bases removed from V and 1 base from J, the gap between germline ends came to 13 bases. In DNA, the CDR3 is TGCGCCAGCAGCTTGGGGGGAGGGACAGTCCAAGAGACCCAGTACTTC. It is translated as CASSLGGGTVQETQYF.